The present T cell receptor (beta chain) was sequenced within a study of blood T cell repertoires in COVID-19. The germline V gene encodes CDR1 SNHLY and CDR2 FYNNEI. Trimming took 1 base from V and 7 from J; bases not matched to a gene: 3. The CDR3 runs 13 residues. The data were produced by immunoSEQ multiplex PCR, yet TCRdb's version contains in-frame clones alone and is incomplete. The top ten hold around 2% of the sample, which has 150,000 to 200,000 clones, approximately 83% seen once. Specimen: peripheral blood. The TCR was taken from an elderly woman with acute or convalescent COVID-19. This rearrangement joins TRBV2 to TRBJ1-2, with 7 bases matching TRBD1. CDR3 nucleotide sequence: TGTGCCAGCAGTGAAGAGGGGGCGCTTGGCTACACCTTC. It codes for CASSEEGALGYTF.